The 26 T cell receptor beta chains below come from one sample, sequenced in a study of T cells in Graves' hyperthyroidism and ophthalmopathy (dated by TCRdb to between 2018 and 2020). Library construction relied on multiplex PCR. Sequencer: Illumina HiSeq 2000. Amplification of TCR beta CDR3 regions was carried out from RNA transcripts. The TCR CDR3 was subjected to a first round of RT-PCR using the HTBI primer set and the Qiagen OneStep RT-PCR kit. Using fastp trimming at Q25 and MiXCR clonotype assembly, TCRdb reanalyzed the public sequencing data and kept in-frame beta chains. CDR3 protein duplicates are merged, each entry listing the most common genes and DNA. The sample has about 360,000 distinct CDR3 sequences on record, over 10% of them singletons. The ten top clones hold roughly 9.2% of the sample. What was sequenced was blood. The receptor set was obtained from a woman between 18 and 30 years old with Graves' hyperthyroidism.

The V gene is TRBV27, the J gene TRBJ1-1; D is unresolved. Trimming cost V 4 bases and J 1 base, with 13 bases left between them. The CDR3 is made up of 15 amino acids. Germline V gene lookup returns CDR1 MNHEY and CDR2 SMNVEV (reference sequence). The DNA of the CDR3 is TGTGCCAGCAGTTCAATCTACTTGGGGAACACTGAAGCTTTCTTT. This encodes CASSSIYLGNTEAFF.

This clonotype has a handful of counts. This chain links TRBV19 with TRBJ2-5; 12 bases map to TRBD2. This CDR3 contains 18 residues. Germline V CDR1 and CDR2: LNHDA, SQIVND (reference sequence). V was pared by 4 bases and J by 1 base, with 10 bases of the junction left unmatched. CDR3 nucleotides: TGTGCCAGTAGTAATCGACTAGCGGGGGTTCCCTCCCAAGAGACCCAGTACTTC. It is translated as CASSNRLAGVPSQETQYF.

This rearrangement joins TRBV6-1 to TRBJ1-5, with TRBD1 matching over 8 bases. The germline V gene has CDR1 MNHNS and CDR2 SASEGT. CDR3 length equals 16 residues. Germline trimming cut 3 bases from V and 11 bases from J; bases unmatched to any gene: 15. The CDR3 reads CASSESEGRGPSAQHF. The DNA for the CDR3 is TGTGCCAGCAGTGAGTCAGAGGGCAGGGGGCCCTCGGCCCAGCATTTT.

The chain joins TRBV6-4 to TRBJ2-5; D may be TRBD1 (6 bases). The CDR3 sequence is 14 residues long. Germline V gene data show CDR1 as MRHNA and CDR2 as SNTAGT. V dropped 1 base and J dropped 9 bases, with 15 bases sitting between them. CDR3 residues: CASSDYAGSGAQYF. Written as DNA, the CDR3 is TGTGCCAGCAGTGACTACGCGGGTTCAGGGGCCCAGTACTTC.

This clonotype was observed at least ten times. This chain links TRBV7-9 with TRBJ2-7; no clear D gene. This CDR3 contains 16 residues. Trimming cost V 3 bases and J 1 base, with 16 bases left between them. CDR1 and CDR2 from the germline V gene are SEHNR and FQNEAQ (reference sequence). CDR3 coding DNA: TGTGCCAGCAGCTTGTCGGAACATTCGCCTTCCTACGAGCAGTACTTC. Translated: CASSLSEHSPSYEQYF.

This clonotype came up many times. The chain employs TRBV7-3 and TRBJ2-2; 8 bases align to TRBD1. Germline V gene lookup returns CDR1 SGHTA and CDR2 FQGTGA. The CDR3 is made up of 17 amino acids. With V trimmed by 4 bases and J by 5 bases, 12 bases remained unmatched. This chain's CDR3 is CASSSISGTGYTGELFF. The CDR3 nucleotides are TGTGCCAGCAGCTCAATCTCCGGGACAGGTTATACCGGGGAGCTGTTTTTT.

This clonotype showed up many times. The V and J genes are TRBV18 and TRBJ1-1; 8 bases agree with TRBD1. The length of the CDR3 is 14 residues. Germline loops: CDR1 KGHSH, CDR2 LQKENI. Unmatched junction bases numbered 6, after V lost 6 bases and J lost 3 bases. Here the CDR3 reads CASSPDRADTEAFF. Here the CDR3 DNA reads TGTGCCAGCTCCCCGGACAGGGCGGACACTGAAGCTTTCTTT.

The CDR3 reads CASSVTGGAGTGELFF. The DNA of the CDR3 is TGTGCCAGTAGCGTCACAGGGGGCGCAGGCACCGGGGAGCTGTTTTTT. This rearrangement joins TRBV19 to TRBJ2-2; 9 bases line up with TRBD1. CDR3 length: 16 amino acids. Germline-derived CDR1 and CDR2 are LNHDA and SQIVND (reference sequence). Trimming at V came to 6 bases and at J to 4 bases, leaving 9 bases not matched to a gene.

The sample holds many counts of this clonotype. The V and J genes are TRBV11-2 and TRBJ2-7, with 7 bases aligning to TRBD2. Germline V gives CDR1 SGHAT, CDR2 FQNNGV. This CDR3 has 15 residues. J was trimmed by 3 bases and V by 2 bases; bases with no gene match: 7. CDR3 nucleotides: TGTGCCAGCAGCTTAAGCGGGACCCTCTTCTACGAGCAGTACTTC. Amino acids: CASSLSGTLFYEQYF.

At least ten counts were recorded for this clonotype. The V gene is TRBV12-3 or TRBV12-4, the J gene TRBJ2-2, with D uncertain. The CDR3 has 15 residues. Deletions cut 2 bases from V and 4 bases from J, with 11 bases between. The DNA for the CDR3 is TGTGCCAGCAGTTTAAAGGATCGTCCCACCGGGGAGCTGTTTTTT. Translating it yields CASSLKDRPTGELFF.

This clonotype was seen more than once but under ten times. The chain has TRBV27 and TRBJ2-7; 10 bases line up with TRBD2. CDR3 length equals 16 residues. J lost 5 bases, V lost 2 bases, and 9 bases had no gene match. The germline V gene has CDR1 MNHEY and CDR2 SMNVEV (reference sequence). The CDR3 region has the DNA TGTGCCAGCAGTTTAGGGTCGGGACTAGCGCCGGACGAGCAGTACTTC. Translation: CASSLGSGLAPDEQYF.

Note on this clonotype: With a much larger clone just one base away, this may be a read error. The rearrangement joins TRBV30 to TRBJ1-5; tentative D call: TRBD1 (6 bases). This CDR3 comprises 15 residues. Per the germline V gene, CDR1 is GTSNPN and CDR2 is SVGIG (reference sequence). Trimming removed 4 bases from V and 1 base from J, with 14 bases in between. CDR3 region: CAWNLGRGSNQPQHF. CDR3 DNA: TGTGCCTGGAACTTGGGCAGGGGAAGCAATCAGCCCCAGCATTTT.

The V and J genes are TRBV12-5 and TRBJ1-1, with 9 bases identical to TRBD1. Germline trimming cut 0 bases from V and 0 bases from J; bases unmatched to any gene: 5. Per germline, CDR1 LGHNT and CDR2 FRNRAP. The CDR3 sequence is 17 residues long. CDR3: CASGLVPRQGVNTEAFF. CDR3 DNA sequence: TGTGCTAGTGGTTTGGTACCTAGACAGGGGGTGAACACTGAAGCTTTCTTT.

At least ten counts were recorded for this clonotype. J is TRBJ2-1 and V is TRBV27, with 8 bases lining up with TRBD2. J was trimmed by 5 bases and V by 6 bases; bases with no gene match: 6. The CDR3 spans 14 residues. Per germline, CDR1 MNHEY and CDR2 SMNVEV (reference sequence). CDR3 loop: CASRREAYNNEQFF. CDR3 bases: TGTGCCAGCAGGCGGGAGGCTTATAACAATGAGCAGTTCTTC.

This clonotype was counted ten times or more. The V and J genes are TRBV7-8 and TRBJ1-1; D may be TRBD1 (5 bases). Trimming removed 7 bases from V and 5 bases from J, with 14 bases in between. The CDR3 has 13 amino acids. The germline gives CDR1 SGHVS, CDR2 FQNEAQ. The CDR3 bases are TGTGCCAGCACGATGGGACCGCAGACTGAAGCTTTCTTT. It is translated as CASTMGPQTEAFF.

This clonotype was picked up a small number of times. This chain connects TRBV6-5 to TRBJ2-5, with TRBD2 matching 9 bases. V lost 2 bases to trimming and J lost 5 bases; unmatched junction nucleotides: 12. This CDR3 has 17 residues. Germline V CDR1 and CDR2: MNHEY, SVGAGI. CDR3 DNA sequence: TGTGCCAGCAGTTACAGGGCGGGGGGGCGGGTGCGGGAGACCCAGTACTTC. It specifies CASSYRAGGRVRETQYF.

The sample holds many counts of this clonotype. The genes are TRBV7-8 and TRBJ2-3; 13 bases are a match to TRBD2. The CDR3 covers 16 residues. V shed 4 bases, J shed 6 bases, and the junction held 7 bases outside the gene matches. Germline CDR1 is SGHVS and CDR2 is FQNEAQ. The CDR3 nucleotides read TGTGCCAGCAGCTCACTAGCGGGAGGGCAAGGGGATACGCAGTATTTT. Protein: CASSSLAGGQGDTQYF.

This clonotype was found once. The chain uses TRBV3-1 and TRBJ2-1; 10 nucleotides line up with TRBD2. CDR1 is LGHDT and CDR2 is YNNKEL in the germline V gene (reference sequence). V was pared by 3 bases and J by 9 bases, with 2 bases of the junction left unmatched. This CDR3 comprises 13 residues. The CDR3 nucleotides read TGTGCCAGCAGCCACGGACTAGCGGTTGAGCAGTTCTTC. This translates into CASSHGLAVEQFF.

This clonotype appeared many times. The V gene is TRBV15, the J gene TRBJ2-5, with D hard to call. Trimming took 4 bases from V and 0 from J, leaving 6 bases between them. Germline values: CDR1 LNHNV, CDR2 YYDKDF (reference sequence). The CDR3 runs 13 residues. The chain's CDR3 is CATSNGNQETQYF. The CDR3 bases are TGTGCCACCAGCAATGGGAACCAAGAGACCCAGTACTTC. Looking up the rest from reference TRBV15 and TRBJ2-5 gives the full variable domain: DAMVIQNPRYQVTQFGKPVTLSCSQTLNHNVMYWYQQKSSQAPKLLFHYYDKDFNNEADTPDNFQSRRPNTSFCFLDIRSPGLGDTAMYLCATSNGNQETQYFGPGTRLLVL.

This clonotype came up many times. This chain joins TRBV20-1 and TRBJ1-5; D is unclear. Germline V lookup: CDR1 DFQATT, CDR2 SNEGSKA (reference sequence). The V end was cut by 0 bases, the J end by 3 bases, with 12 bases between. CDR3 length: 15 amino acids. The CDR3 coding sequence is TGCAGTGCTAGAGAGGCGGGGTTGGTCAATCAGCCCCAGCATTTT. Translating gives CSAREAGLVNQPQHF.

The chain has TRBV6-1 and TRBJ2-1, with D unclear. Germline V lookup: CDR1 MNHNS, CDR2 SASEGT. This CDR3 is 13 amino acids long. The V and J ends lost 8 bases and 4 bases respectively, with 12 bases between them. The CDR3 DNA reads TGTGCCAGCGCTCTGGCAGGATACAATGAGCAGTTCTTC. Its translation: CASALAGYNEQFF.

In this sample, this clonotype turned up many times. The chain couples TRBV28 to TRBJ2-7; D could derive from TRBD1 or TRBD2 (7 bases each). Germline V gene data show CDR1 as MDHEN and CDR2 as SYDVKM. The CDR3 spans 15 residues. Trimming stripped 8 bases from V and 5 bases from J, with 22 bases between. The CDR3 DNA is TGTGCCAGCTGTAACATCAGGGGGGGCGAAGACGAGCAGTACTTC. It translates to CASCNIRGGEDEQYF. The entire variable domain, with the rest obtained from reference TRBV28 and TRBJ2-7, is as follows: DVKVTQSSRYLVKRTGEKVFLECVQDMDHENMFWYRQDPGLGLRLIYFSYDVKMKEKGDIPEGYSVSREKKERFSLILESASTNQTSMYLCASCNIRGGEDEQYFGPGTRLTVT.

This clonotype was observed at least ten times. This chain uses TRBV20-1 with TRBJ1-4; D not resolved. CDR1 DFQATT and CDR2 SNEGSKA come from the germline V gene (reference sequence). This CDR3 has 12 residues. The V and J ends lost 5 bases and 2 bases respectively, with 6 bases between them. The CDR3 spells CSALETNEKLFF. CDR3 sequence (DNA): TGCAGTGCTCTCGAGACTAATGAAAAACTGTTTTTT.

This clonotype appeared many times. The gene calls are TRBV2 and TRBJ2-2; 8 nucleotides align to TRBD1. J gave up 7 bases and V 5 bases, and 9 bases lay outside the gene matches. The CDR3 is 15 amino acids. Germline CDR1 reads SNHLY; CDR2 reads FYNNEI. The CDR3 reads CASSTGTGRNGELFF. The CDR3, as DNA: TGTGCCAGCAGTACCGGGACAGGACGAAACGGGGAGCTGTTTTTT.

The chain employs TRBV7-9 and TRBJ2-6; D remains ambiguous. V gave up 2 bases and J gave up 0 bases, with 5 bases separating them. Germline CDR1 SEHNR, CDR2 FQNEAQ (reference sequence). CDR3 length equals 15 residues. CDR3 in DNA: TGTGCCAGCAGCTTATTGAACTCTGGGGCCAACGTCCTGACTTTC. Its translation is CASSLLNSGANVLTF.

This rearrangement joins TRBV6-2 or TRBV6-3 to TRBJ1-5, with 7 nucleotides matching TRBD1. Germline V gene sequence: CDR1 MNHEY, CDR2 SVGEGT. Trimming at V came to 6 bases and at J to 5 bases, leaving 10 bases not matched to a gene. This CDR3 comprises 15 residues. CDR3: CASSRLGTAYQPQHF. The CDR3 DNA reads as TGTGCCAGCAGCCGACTCGGGACAGCCTATCAGCCCCAGCATTTT.